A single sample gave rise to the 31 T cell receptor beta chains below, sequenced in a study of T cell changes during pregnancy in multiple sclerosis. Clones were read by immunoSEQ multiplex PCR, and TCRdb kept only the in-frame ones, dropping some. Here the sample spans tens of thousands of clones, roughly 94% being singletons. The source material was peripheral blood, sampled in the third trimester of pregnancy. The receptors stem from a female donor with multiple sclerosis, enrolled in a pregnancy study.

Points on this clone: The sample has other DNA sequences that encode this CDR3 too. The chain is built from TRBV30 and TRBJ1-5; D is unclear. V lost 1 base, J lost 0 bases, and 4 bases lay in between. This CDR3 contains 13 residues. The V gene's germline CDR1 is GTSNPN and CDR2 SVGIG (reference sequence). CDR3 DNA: TGTGCCTGGAGTGCGGGTAGCAATCAGCCCCAGCATTTT. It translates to CAWSAGSNQPQHF.

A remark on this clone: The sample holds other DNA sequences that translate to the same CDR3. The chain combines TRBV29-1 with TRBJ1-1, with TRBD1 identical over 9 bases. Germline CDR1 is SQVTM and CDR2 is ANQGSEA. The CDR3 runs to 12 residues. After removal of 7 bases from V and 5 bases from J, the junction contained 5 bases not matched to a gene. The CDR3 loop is CSGGQGGTEAFF. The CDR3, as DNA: TGCAGCGGGGGACAGGGTGGGACTGAAGCTTTCTTT.

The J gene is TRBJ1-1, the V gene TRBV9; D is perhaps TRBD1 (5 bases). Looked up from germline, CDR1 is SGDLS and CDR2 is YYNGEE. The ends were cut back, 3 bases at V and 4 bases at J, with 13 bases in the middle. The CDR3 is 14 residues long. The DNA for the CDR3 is TGTGCCAGCAGCGGAAGTCAGGGACTCACTGAAGCTTTCTTT. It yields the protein CASSGSQGLTEAFF. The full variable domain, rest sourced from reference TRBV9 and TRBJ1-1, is DSGVTQTPKHLITATGQRVTLRCSPRSGDLSVYWYQQSLDQGLQFLIQYYNGEERAKGNILERFSAQQFPDLHSELNLSSLELGDSALYFCASSGSQGLTEAFFGQGTRLTVV.

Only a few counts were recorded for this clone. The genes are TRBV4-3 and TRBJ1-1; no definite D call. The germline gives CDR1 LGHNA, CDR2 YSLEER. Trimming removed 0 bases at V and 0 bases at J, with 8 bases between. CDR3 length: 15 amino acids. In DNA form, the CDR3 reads TGCGCCAGCAGCCAAGACTTCGGGTTGAACACTGAAGCTTTCTTT. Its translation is CASSQDFGLNTEAFF.

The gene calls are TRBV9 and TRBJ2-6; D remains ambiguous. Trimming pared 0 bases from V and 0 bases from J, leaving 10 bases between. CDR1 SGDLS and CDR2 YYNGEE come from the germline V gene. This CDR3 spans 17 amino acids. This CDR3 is CASSVAGMISGANVLTF. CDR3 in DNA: TGTGCCAGCAGCGTAGCTGGCATGATCTCTGGGGCCAACGTCCTGACTTTC.

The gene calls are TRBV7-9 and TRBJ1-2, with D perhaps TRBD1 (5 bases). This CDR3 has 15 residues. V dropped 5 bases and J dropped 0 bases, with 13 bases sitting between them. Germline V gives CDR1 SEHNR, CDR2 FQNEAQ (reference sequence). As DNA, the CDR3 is TGTGCCAGCAGCCATACAGGATACTCTAACTATGGCTACACCTTC. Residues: CASSHTGYSNYGYTF.

CDR3 nucleotides: TGTGCCAGCAGCGATGCGGGAAGGGGAGGCTCCTACGAGCAGTACTTC. Its translation: CASSDAGRGGSYEQYF. The V and J genes are TRBV5-4 and TRBJ2-7; D is perhaps TRBD2 (6 bases). V shed 4 bases and J shed 0 bases, with 17 bases lying between them. Looked up from germline, CDR1 is SGHNT and CDR2 is YYREEE (reference sequence). This CDR3 has 16 amino acids.

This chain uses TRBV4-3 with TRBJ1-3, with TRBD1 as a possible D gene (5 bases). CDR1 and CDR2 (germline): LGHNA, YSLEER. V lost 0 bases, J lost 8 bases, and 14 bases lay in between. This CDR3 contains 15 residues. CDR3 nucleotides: TGCGCCAGCAGCCAAGATCGGAGGGGCTCGGACACCATATATTTT. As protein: CASSQDRRGSDTIYF.

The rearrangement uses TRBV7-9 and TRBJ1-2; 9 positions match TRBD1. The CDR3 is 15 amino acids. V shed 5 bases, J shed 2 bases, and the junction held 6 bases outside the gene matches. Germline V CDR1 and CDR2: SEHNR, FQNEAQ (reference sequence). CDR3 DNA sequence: TGTGCCAGCAGCCCCGGGACAGGGAACAACTATGGCTACACCTTC. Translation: CASSPGTGNNYGYTF. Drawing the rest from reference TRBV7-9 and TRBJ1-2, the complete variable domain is DTGVSQNPRHKITKRGQNVTFRCDPISEHNRLYWYRQTLGQGPEFLTYFQNEAQLEKSRLLSDRFSAERPKGSFSTLEIQRTEQGDSAMYLCASSPGTGNNYGYTFGSGTRLTVV.

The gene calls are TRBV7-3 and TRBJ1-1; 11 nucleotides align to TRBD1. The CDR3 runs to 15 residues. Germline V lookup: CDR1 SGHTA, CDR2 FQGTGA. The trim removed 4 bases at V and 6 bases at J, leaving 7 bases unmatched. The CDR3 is CASSWTGGVTAEAFF. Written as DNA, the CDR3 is TGTGCCAGCAGCTGGACAGGGGGCGTGACCGCTGAAGCTTTCTTT. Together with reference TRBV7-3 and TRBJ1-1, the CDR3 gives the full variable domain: GAGVSQTPSNKVTEKGKYVELRCDPISGHTALYWYRQSLGQGPEFLIYFQGTGAADDSGLPNDRFFAVRPEGSVSTLKIQRTERGDSAVYLCASSWTGGVTAEAFFGQGTRLTVV.

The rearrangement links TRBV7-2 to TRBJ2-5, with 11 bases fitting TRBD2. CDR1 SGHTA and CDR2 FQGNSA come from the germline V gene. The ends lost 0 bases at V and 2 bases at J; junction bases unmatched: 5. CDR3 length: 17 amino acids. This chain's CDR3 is CASSLASSGGFQETQYF. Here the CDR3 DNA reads TGTGCCAGCAGCTTAGCCTCTAGCGGGGGGTTTCAAGAGACCCAGTACTTC.

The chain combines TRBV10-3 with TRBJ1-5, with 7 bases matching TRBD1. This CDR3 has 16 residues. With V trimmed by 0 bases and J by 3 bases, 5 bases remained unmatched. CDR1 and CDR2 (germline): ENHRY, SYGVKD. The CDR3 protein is CAISESDRRINQPQHF. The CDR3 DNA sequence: TGTGCCATCAGTGAGTCGGACAGGCGAATCAATCAGCCCCAGCATTTT.

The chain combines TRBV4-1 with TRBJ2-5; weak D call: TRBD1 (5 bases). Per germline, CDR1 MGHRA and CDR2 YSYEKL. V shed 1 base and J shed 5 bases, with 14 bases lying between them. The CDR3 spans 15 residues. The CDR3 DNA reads TGCGCCAGCAGCCAAGCCCCCGGAAAGGGGGAGACCCAGTACTTC. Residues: CASSQAPGKGETQYF.

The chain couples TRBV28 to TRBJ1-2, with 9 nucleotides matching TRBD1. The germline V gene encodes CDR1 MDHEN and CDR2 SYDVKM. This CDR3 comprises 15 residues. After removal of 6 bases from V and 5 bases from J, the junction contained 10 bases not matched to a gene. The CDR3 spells CASRRTGEVEYGYTF. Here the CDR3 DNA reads TGTGCCAGCAGGAGGACAGGGGAAGTGGAATATGGCTACACCTTC.

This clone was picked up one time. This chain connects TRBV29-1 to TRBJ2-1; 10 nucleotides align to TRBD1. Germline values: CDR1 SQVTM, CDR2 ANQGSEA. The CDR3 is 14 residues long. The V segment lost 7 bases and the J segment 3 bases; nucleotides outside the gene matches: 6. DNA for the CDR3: TGCAGCGCCAGGAGGACAGGGGGCTACAATGAGCAGTTCTTC. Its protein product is CSARRTGGYNEQFF.

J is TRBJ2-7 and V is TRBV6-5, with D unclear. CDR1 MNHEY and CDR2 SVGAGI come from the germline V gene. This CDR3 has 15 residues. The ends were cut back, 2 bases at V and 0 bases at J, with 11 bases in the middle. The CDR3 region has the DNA TGTGCCAGCAGTTACGGCAGGCCCAGCTCCTACGAGCAGTACTTC. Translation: CASSYGRPSSYEQYF.

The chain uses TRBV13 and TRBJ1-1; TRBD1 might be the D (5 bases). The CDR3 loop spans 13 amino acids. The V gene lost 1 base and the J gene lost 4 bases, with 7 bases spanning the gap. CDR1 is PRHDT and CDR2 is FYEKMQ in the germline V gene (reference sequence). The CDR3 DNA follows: TGTGCCAGCAGCTTAGTGGGGGGCACTGAAGCTTTCTTT. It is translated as CASSLVGGTEAFF. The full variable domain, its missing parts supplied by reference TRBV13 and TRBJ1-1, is AAGVIQSPRHLIKEKRETATLKCYPIPRHDTVYWYQQGPGQDPQFLISFYEKMQSDKGSIPDRFSAQQFSDYHSELNMSSLELGDSALYFCASSLVGGTEAFFGQGTRLTVV.

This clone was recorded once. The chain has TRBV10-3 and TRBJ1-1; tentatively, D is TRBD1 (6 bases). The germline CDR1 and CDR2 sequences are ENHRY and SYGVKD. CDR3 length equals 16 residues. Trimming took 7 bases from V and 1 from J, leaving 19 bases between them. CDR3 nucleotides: TGTGCCATCACTCGAACCGGAACAGGGCCGAACACTGAAGCTTTCTTT. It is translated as CAITRTGTGPNTEAFF.

Written as DNA, the CDR3 is TGTGCCAGCAGGAACGCGGCGGCCGGGGAGCTGTTTTTT. Amino acid sequence: CASRNAAAGELFF. The V call is TRBV9, the J call TRBJ2-2; D gene ambiguous. The length of the CDR3 is 13 residues. V dropped 5 bases and J dropped 6 bases, with 11 bases sitting between them. CDR1 SGDLS and CDR2 YYNGEE come from the germline V gene.

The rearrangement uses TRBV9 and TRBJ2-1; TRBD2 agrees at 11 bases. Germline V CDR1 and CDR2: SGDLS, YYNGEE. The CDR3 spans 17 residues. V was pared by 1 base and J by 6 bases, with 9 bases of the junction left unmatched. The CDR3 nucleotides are TGTGCCAGCAGCGTATCTAGCGGGGGGTCGTGGGGCAATGAGCAGTTCTTC. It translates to CASSVSSGGSWGNEQFF.

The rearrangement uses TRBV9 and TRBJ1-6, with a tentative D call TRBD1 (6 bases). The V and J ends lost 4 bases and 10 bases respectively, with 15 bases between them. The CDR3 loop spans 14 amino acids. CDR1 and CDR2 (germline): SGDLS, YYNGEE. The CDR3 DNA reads TGTGCCAGCAGCCCGTGGACAGAGAGATCACCCCTCCACTTT. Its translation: CASSPWTERSPLHF.

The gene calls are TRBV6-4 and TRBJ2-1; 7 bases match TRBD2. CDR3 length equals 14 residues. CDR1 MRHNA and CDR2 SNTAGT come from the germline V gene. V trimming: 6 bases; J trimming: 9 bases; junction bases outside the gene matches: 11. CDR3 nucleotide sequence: TGTGCCAGCAGCGCTGATCTCTCGGGGGGTGAGCAGTTCTTC. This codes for CASSADLSGGEQFF.

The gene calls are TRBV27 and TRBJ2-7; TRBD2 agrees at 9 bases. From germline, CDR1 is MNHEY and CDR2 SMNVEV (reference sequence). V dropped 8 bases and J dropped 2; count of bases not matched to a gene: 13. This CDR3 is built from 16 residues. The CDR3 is CASSVGGAGGPYEQYF. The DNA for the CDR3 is TGTGCCAGCTCAGTCGGAGGGGCGGGGGGGCCCTACGAGCAGTACTTC.

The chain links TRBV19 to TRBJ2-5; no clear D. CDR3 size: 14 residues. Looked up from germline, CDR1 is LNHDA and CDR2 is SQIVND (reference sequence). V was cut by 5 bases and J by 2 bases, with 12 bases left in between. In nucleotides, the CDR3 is TGTGCCAGTAGTGGGCCAGGCCTACAAGAGACCCAGTACTTC. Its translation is CASSGPGLQETQYF.

The CDR3 DNA follows: TGTGCCAGCAGCCCCAGGGATCTTAACTATGGCTACACCTTC. Translated: CASSPRDLNYGYTF. The J gene is TRBJ1-2, the V gene TRBV6-6, with TRBD1 as a possible D gene (5 bases). There are 14 residues in the CDR3. V lost 6 bases to trimming and J lost 1 base, with 12 bases between them. Germline V gene data show CDR1 as MNHNY and CDR2 as SVGAGI (reference sequence).

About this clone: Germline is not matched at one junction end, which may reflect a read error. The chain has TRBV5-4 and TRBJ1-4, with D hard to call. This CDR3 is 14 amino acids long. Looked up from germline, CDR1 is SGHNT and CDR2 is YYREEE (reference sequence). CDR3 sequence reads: CANSLGHQNEKLFF. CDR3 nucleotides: TGTGCCAACAGCTTGGGTCACCAGAACGAAAAACTGTTTTTT.

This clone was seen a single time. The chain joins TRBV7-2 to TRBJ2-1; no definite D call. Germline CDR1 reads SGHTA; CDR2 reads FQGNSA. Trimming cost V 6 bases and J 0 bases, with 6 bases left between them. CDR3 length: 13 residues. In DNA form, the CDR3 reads TGTGCCAGCAGAGAGAGCTCCTACAATGAGCAGTTCTTC. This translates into CASRESSYNEQFF.

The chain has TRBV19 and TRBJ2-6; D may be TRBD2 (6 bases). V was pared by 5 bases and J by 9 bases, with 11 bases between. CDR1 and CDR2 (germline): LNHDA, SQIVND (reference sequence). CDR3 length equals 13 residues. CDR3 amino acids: CASSVQEGNVLTF. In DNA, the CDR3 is TGTGCCAGTAGTGTCCAGGAGGGCAACGTCCTGACTTTC. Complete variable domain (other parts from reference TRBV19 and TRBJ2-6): DGGITQSPKYLFRKEGQNVTLSCEQNLNHDAMYWYRQDPGQGLRLIYYSQIVNDFQKGDIAEGYSVSREKKESFPLTVTSAQKNPTAFYLCASSVQEGNVLTFGAGSRLTVL.

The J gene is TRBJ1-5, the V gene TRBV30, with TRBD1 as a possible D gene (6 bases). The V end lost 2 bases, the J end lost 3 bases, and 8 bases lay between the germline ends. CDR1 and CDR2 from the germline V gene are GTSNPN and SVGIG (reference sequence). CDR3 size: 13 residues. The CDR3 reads CAWSSGANQPQHF. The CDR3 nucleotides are TGTGCCTGGAGTTCAGGGGCCAATCAGCCCCAGCATTTT.

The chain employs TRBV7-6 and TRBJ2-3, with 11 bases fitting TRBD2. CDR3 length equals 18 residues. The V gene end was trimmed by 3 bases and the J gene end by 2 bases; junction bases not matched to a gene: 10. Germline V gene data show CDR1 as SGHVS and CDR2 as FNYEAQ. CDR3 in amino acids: CASSFSGTSGDATDTQYF. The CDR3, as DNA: TGTGCCAGCAGCTTCTCCGGGACTAGCGGCGATGCCACAGATACGCAGTATTTT.

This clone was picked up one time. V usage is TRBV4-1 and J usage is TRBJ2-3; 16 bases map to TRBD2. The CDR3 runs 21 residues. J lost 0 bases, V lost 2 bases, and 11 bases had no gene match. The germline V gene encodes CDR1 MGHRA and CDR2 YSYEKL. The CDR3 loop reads CASSQKGTSGGEGSSTDTQYF. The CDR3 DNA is TGCGCCAGCAGCCAAAAGGGGACTAGCGGGGGGGAGGGGTCTAGCACAGATACGCAGTATTTT.